The text below deals with one T cell receptor beta chain. No antigen is known for it. These data come from a study of cytomegalovirus exposure and HLA in healthy donors. Study outcomes and limitations: Analyzed later, association rates of TCRs varied across HLA loci, with DRB1 most and HLA-C fewest. The later analysis indicated that the majority of CMV-associated TCR beta chains appeared HLA-restricted.

With 60 Vbeta and 13 Jbeta primers, the PCR was carried out. Original methodology: About 10 million of around 85 million unique TCR beta chains were shared, per a later count. Sequencing used immunoSEQ multiplex PCR; TCRdb keeps in-frame clones, though not all of them. The DNA gave D and trimming, while V, J and clone size come from that table. This sample has 99,000 or so clones, with roughly 75% found just once. Germline CDR1 and CDR2: KGHSH and LQKENI. The V gene end was trimmed by 3 bases and the J gene end by 9 bases; junction bases not matched to a gene: 9. The CDR3 has 15 residues. Sequencing used PBMCs. The clonotype comes from a middle-aged woman in good health and CMV-seronegative. This rearrangement joins TRBV18 to TRBJ1-2, with 11 bases lining up with TRBD1. The CDR3 DNA is TGTGCCAGCTCACCCGCTGGACAGGGGGCAGGGAGCTACACCTTC. Its protein product is CASSPAGQGAGSYTF.